The rows below give T cell receptor beta chains drawn from one sample of a study of a mutant IDH1 vaccine in newly diagnosed glioma. Clones were sequenced by immunoSEQ multiplex PCR, and TCRdb holds only the in-frame ones, with some missing. The sample has approximately 100,000 clones; around nine tenths are singletons. Sequencing used PBMCs, obtained from a glioma patient treated with radiotherapy, temozolomide or both. These receptors all come from a woman aged 50 to 60 with glioma. Both conserved end residues are part of each CDR3. The D gene is left open where the match is weak. Part of the rows lack a size; the others show once, few, many or a class for expanded clones.

d_call j_call clone_size v_call cdr3_aa cdr3_nt
TRBD1 TRBJ1-1 few TRBV6-5 CASSTGQGRTEAFF TGTGCCAGCAGTACCGGACAGGGAAGGACTGAAGCTTTCTTT
. TRBJ2-1 . TRBV6-5 CASSYSTRWNEQFF TGTGCCAGCAGTTACTCCACTAGGTGGAATGAGCAGTTCTTC
. TRBJ2-7 . TRBV2 CASRRDGSYEQYF TGTGCCAGCAGAAGGGACGGCTCCTACGAGCAGTACTTC
. TRBJ2-5 once TRBV6-5 CASSPRLGLLETQYF TGTGCCAGCAGTCCCCGACTCGGACTTCTGGAGACCCAGTACTTC
TRBD2 TRBJ2-3 . TRBV5-6 CASSFLLAGYTDTQYF TGTGCCAGCAGCTTCTTACTAGCGGGGTACACAGATACGCAGTATTTT
. TRBJ1-4 . TRBV6-1 CASSDQNGVEKLFF TGTGCCAGCAGTGACCAAAATGGGGTTGAAAAACTGTTTTTT
. TRBJ2-1 . TRBV29-1 CSVRDRYSYEQFF TGCAGCGTCCGGGACCGATATTCATATGAGCAGTTCTTC
. TRBJ1-2 . TRBV6-5 CASSYSTAGSYGYTF TGTGCCAGCAGTTACTCGACAGCGGGGAGCTATGGCTACACCTTC
. TRBJ2-2 . TRBV27 CASSLWQGEGTGELFF TGTGCCAGCAGTTTGTGGCAGGGGGAGGGGACCGGGGAGCTGTTTTTT
. TRBJ2-1 . TRBV6-1 CASSEDGTIHNEQFF TGTGCCAGCAGTGAAGATGGGACGATCCACAATGAGCAGTTCTTC
. TRBJ2-5 . TRBV13 CASSSFPRREQYF TGTGCCAGCAGCTCTTTCCCCCGTCGGGAGCAGTACTTC
TRBD1 TRBJ2-3 . TRBV12-5 CASGPTHTGADTQYF TGTGCTAGTGGTCCCACTCACACAGGGGCAGATACGCAGTATTTT
TRBD2 TRBJ2-7 . TRBV15 CATSRDPSGNYEQYF TGTGCCACCAGCAGAGATCCTAGCGGGAACTACGAGCAGTACTTC
TRBD2 TRBJ2-5 . TRBV7-8 CASSQRGLAGGETQYF TGTGCCAGCAGCCAGAGGGGACTAGCGGGCGGGGAGACCCAGTACTTC
TRBD2 TRBJ2-1 . TRBV7-8 CASSLDRGRSYNEQFF TGTGCCAGCAGCTTAGACCGCGGGAGGAGCTACAATGAGCAGTTCTTC
. TRBJ2-2 . TRBV28 CASSLGYRTGELFF TGTGCCAGCAGTTTAGGCTATCGGACCGGGGAGCTGTTTTTT
. TRBJ2-3 . TRBV11-2 CASSLGRADTQYF TGTGCCAGCAGCTTAGGGAGGGCAGATACGCAGTATTTT
TRBD1 TRBJ1-4 . TRBV4-1 CASSQGWTGDEKLFF TGCGCCAGCAGCCAAGGGTGGACAGGGGATGAAAAACTGTTTTTT
TRBD1 TRBJ1-1 . TRBV7-9 CASSRQGALNTEAFF TGTGCCAGCAGCCGACAGGGGGCCCTGAACACTGAAGCTTTCTTT
TRBD1 TRBJ1-1 . TRBV28 CASSTGQPNTEAFF TGTGCCAGCAGTACGGGACAGCCGAACACTGAAGCTTTCTTT
. TRBJ1-3 . TRBV7-2 CASSLSGDSGNTIYF TGTGCCAGCAGCTTGAGTGGGGACTCTGGAAACACCATATATTTT
TRBD2 TRBJ2-1 . TRBV7-8 CASSSPSGRDYNEQFF TGTGCCAGCAGCTCTCCTAGCGGGAGAGACTACAATGAGCAGTTCTTC
. TRBJ1-1 . TRBV5-1 CATAQDDVDTEAFF TGCGCCACCGCGCAGGATGATGTTGACACTGAAGCTTTCTTT
. TRBJ2-7 . TRBV5-4 CASSLMGYEQYF TGTGCCAGCAGCTTGATGGGCTACGAGCAGTACTTC
. TRBJ2-1 . TRBV7-3 CASSLGLAFDEQFF TGTGCCAGCAGCTTAGGGCTAGCGTTCGATGAGCAGTTCTTC